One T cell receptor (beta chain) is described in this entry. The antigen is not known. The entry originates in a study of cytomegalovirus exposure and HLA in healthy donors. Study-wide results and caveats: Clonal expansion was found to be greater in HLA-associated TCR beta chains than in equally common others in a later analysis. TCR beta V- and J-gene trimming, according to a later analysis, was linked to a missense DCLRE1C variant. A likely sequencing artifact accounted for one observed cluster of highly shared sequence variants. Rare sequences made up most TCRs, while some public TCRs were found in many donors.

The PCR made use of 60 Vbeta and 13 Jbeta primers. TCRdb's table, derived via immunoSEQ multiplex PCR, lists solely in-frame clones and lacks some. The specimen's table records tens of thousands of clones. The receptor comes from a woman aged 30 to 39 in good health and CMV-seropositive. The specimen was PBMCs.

The CDR3 region is CASSPTGGLETQYF. Here the CDR3 DNA reads TGTGCCAGCAGTCCGACAGGGGGCTTGGAGACCCAGTACTTC. The chain carries TRBV6-6 and TRBJ2-5, with 10 bases identical to TRBD1. CDR3 length: 14 residues. Per the germline V gene, CDR1 is MNHNY and CDR2 is SVGAGI (reference sequence). V lost 5 bases and J lost 5; bases outside the gene matches: 5.